Listed here are 25 T cell receptor beta chains from one sample, sequenced in a study of vaccination effects on CD4 cells after COVID-19. These receptors lack a known antigen. Profiled with immunoSEQ multiplex PCR; TCRdb holds only in-frame clones, not every one. The sample holds approximately 70,000 clones, approximately 81% seen once. Within the ViraFEST assay, antigen-specific CD4+ T cells underwent expansion with viral peptide pools prior to sequencing. Isolating CD4+ T cells followed 9 to 11 days of culture. Either the mRNA-1273 or the BNT162b2 vaccine was given to participants as two doses. The sample was CD4+ T cells from PBMCs cultured with HCoV-229E spike peptides, taken after COVID-19 vaccination. These receptors all come from a human donor who received a COVID-19 vaccine.

V is TRBV9 and J is TRBJ1-1; 8 nucleotides match TRBD1. The CDR3 runs 15 residues. V shed 0 bases, J shed 5 bases, and the junction held 6 bases outside the gene matches. Per the germline V gene, CDR1 is SGDLS and CDR2 is YYNGEE. The DNA of the CDR3 is TGTGCCAGCAGCGTAGGGTACAGGGGGAGGACTGAAGCTTTCTTT. Amino acid sequence: CASSVGYRGRTEAFF.

This clone was counted a few times. The chain carries TRBV7-8 and TRBJ2-1; TRBD2 matches 15 bases. V dropped 0 bases and J dropped 10; count of bases not matched to a gene: 4. The CDR3 is made up of 16 amino acids. CDR1 is SGHVS and CDR2 is FQNEAQ in the germline V gene. This CDR3 reads CASSLARTSGGEEQFF. In DNA form, the CDR3 reads TGTGCCAGCAGCTTAGCACGGACTAGCGGGGGGGAAGAGCAGTTCTTC.

This clone was counted a few times. The V gene is TRBV5-1, the J gene TRBJ1-6, with a weak D call TRBD1 (5 bases). The V end lost 1 base, the J end lost 5 bases, and 7 bases lay between the germline ends. The germline V gene encodes CDR1 SGHRS and CDR2 YFSETQ. The CDR3 has 14 residues. CDR3 DNA: TGCGCCAGCAGCTTGCAACAGGATAATTCACCCCTCCACTTT. Its translation: CASSLQQDNSPLHF.

This clone was counted once. The rearrangement uses TRBV12-5 and TRBJ1-2; tentative D call: TRBD1 (5 bases). CDR3 size: 14 residues. Germline lookup yields CDR1 LGHNT and CDR2 FRNRAP. V lost 7 bases and J lost 7, with 19 bases in between. In DNA, the CDR3 is TGTGCTAGTGCTCCCGGACACCCGGAGTCTGGCTACACCTTC. Protein sequence: CASAPGHPESGYTF.

The gene calls are TRBV28 and TRBJ1-2, with D possibly TRBD1 on 5 matching bases. Germline V lookup: CDR1 MDHEN, CDR2 SYDVKM. This CDR3 has 17 amino acids. Trimming shortened V by 5 bases and J by 4 bases, and 23 bases separated the two germline ends. Here the CDR3 reads CASSPGGSRGGIYGYTF. In DNA form, the CDR3 reads TGTGCCAGCAGTCCGGGAGGGTCGAGGGGTGGGATCTATGGCTACACCTTC.

V and J are TRBV6-5 and TRBJ1-1; D is perhaps TRBD1 (6 bases). V gave up 2 bases and J gave up 1 base, with 11 bases separating them. The CDR3 is 15 residues long. Germline CDR1 reads MNHEY; CDR2 reads SVGAGI. The CDR3 sequence: CASSYRGGGNTEAFF. The DNA of the CDR3 is TGTGCCAGCAGTTACCGGGGGGGCGGGAACACTGAAGCTTTCTTT.

The chain is built from TRBV18 and TRBJ1-3, with D unclear. The germline V and J ends were trimmed by 3 bases and 6 bases, with 12 bases remaining between them. CDR1 KGHSH and CDR2 LQKENI come from the germline V gene. The CDR3 has 14 residues. The CDR3 loop reads CASSPFGEANTIYF. The CDR3 region has the DNA TGTGCCAGCTCACCTTTCGGAGAAGCAAACACCATATATTTT.

The chain uses TRBV5-4 and TRBJ2-3, with 10 bases that match TRBD1. The CDR3 spans 15 residues. Germline-derived CDR1 and CDR2 are SGHNT and YYREEE (reference sequence). The J segment lost 5 bases and the V segment lost 4 bases, leaving 7 bases of the junction unmatched. CDR3 nucleotide sequence: TGTGCCAGCAGCCCCGACAGGGGGCAAGTAGATACGCAGTATTTT. This encodes CASSPDRGQVDTQYF.

The chain joins TRBV6-5 to TRBJ2-7, with 7 bases lining up with TRBD2. The germline V gene encodes CDR1 MNHEY and CDR2 SVGAGI. This CDR3 is built from 14 residues. V was pared by 5 bases and J by 4 bases, with 8 bases of the junction left unmatched. The CDR3 bases are TGTGCCAGCAGTACCATGGGGGGGAGATACGAGCAGTACGTC. Translated: CASSTMGGRYEQYV.

The chain is built from TRBV3-1 (or the pseudogene TRBV3-2) and TRBJ1-2; maybe TRBD1 (6 bases). Deletions cut 2 bases from V and 7 bases from J, with 23 bases between. In germline, CDR1 is LGHDT, CDR2 YNNKEL (reference sequence). The CDR3 is 17 amino acids. The CDR3: CASSQWGNLGARSGYTF. DNA of the CDR3: TGTGCCAGCAGCCAATGGGGGAACCTGGGGGCTCGCTCTGGCTACACCTTC.

The chain carries TRBV6-2 or TRBV6-3 and TRBJ2-5, with D unresolved. The CDR3 loop spans 17 amino acids. The V end was cut by 5 bases, the J end by 1 base, with 20 bases between. Germline V gene lookup returns CDR1 MNHEY and CDR2 SVGEGT. CDR3 residues: CASSPLPGRSLQETQYF. CDR3 nucleotides: TGTGCCAGCAGTCCCTTACCCGGACGGAGTCTCCAAGAGACCCAGTACTTC.

This clone has a handful of counts. The rearrangement links TRBV5-1 to TRBJ2-7; the D call may be TRBD1 or TRBD2 (5 bases each). The CDR3 spans 15 residues. Germline CDR1 is SGHRS and CDR2 is YFSETQ. Trimming stripped 0 bases from V and 3 bases from J, with 13 bases between. The CDR3 DNA is TGCGCCAGCAGCTTGGGACCGGGACGGAACTACGAGCAGTACGTC. The encoded protein is CASSLGPGRNYEQYV.

This clone was counted once. The chain links TRBV28 to TRBJ1-1, with D perhaps TRBD1 (5 bases). The CDR3 sequence is 13 residues long. Germline CDR1 reads MDHEN; CDR2 reads SYDVKM. The V gene lost 6 bases and the J gene lost 1 base, with 9 bases spanning the gap. The CDR3: CASRTASNTEAFF. The CDR3 DNA is TGTGCCAGCAGGACAGCTTCGAACACTGAAGCTTTCTTT.

The rearrangement joins TRBV19 to TRBJ1-5; 8 nucleotides match TRBD1. This CDR3 is 15 amino acids long. From germline, CDR1 is LNHDA and CDR2 SQIVND (reference sequence). The V gene end was trimmed by 7 bases and the J gene end by 1 base; junction bases not matched to a gene: 6. The CDR3 DNA sequence: TGTGCCAGTAAGAAGGACAGGGCGAGCAATCAGCCCCAGCATTTT. Translation: CASKKDRASNQPQHF.

The chain has TRBV2 and TRBJ2-4; 7 nucleotides align to TRBD1. Unmatched junction bases numbered 9, after V lost 7 bases and J lost 0 bases. The CDR3 is made up of 16 amino acids. Germline CDR1 is SNHLY and CDR2 is FYNNEI. Written as DNA, the CDR3 is TGTGCCAGCACCCAAAGTACAGGGGCAGCCAAAAACATTCAGTACTTC. Translated: CASTQSTGAAKNIQYF.

The chain joins TRBV12-3 or TRBV12-4 to TRBJ2-5; tentative D call: TRBD1 (6 bases). The CDR3 consists of 12 residues. V was pared by 5 bases and J by 10 bases, with 14 bases between. The CDR3 region is CASSPQTGGQYF. The CDR3 nucleotides are TGTGCCAGCAGTCCCCAGACAGGCGGCCAGTACTTC.

CDR3 bases: TGTGCCAGCATTATCGGGACAGGGCTAGAAAAACTGTTTTTT. The encoded protein is CASIIGTGLEKLFF. V is TRBV2 and J is TRBJ1-4; 9 nucleotides align to TRBD1. Germline values: CDR1 SNHLY, CDR2 FYNNEI. This CDR3 is built from 14 residues. The V and J ends lost 7 bases and 8 bases, in that order; junction bases with no gene match: 8.

The rearrangement links TRBV7-3 to TRBJ2-3; 9 positions agree with TRBD2. Trimming cost V 1 base and J 7 bases; bases outside gene matches: 18. Germline assignment: CDR1 SGHTA and CDR2 FQGTGA. This CDR3 spans 19 amino acids. The CDR3 coding sequence is TGTGCCAGCAGCTTAAATAAGAATGGCGGGGGGGTTCCCGTCAATACGCAGTATTTT. Its translation: CASSLNKNGGGVPVNTQYF.

V gene TRBV7-2 combines with J gene TRBJ1-5; 11 bases fit TRBD1. The CDR3 contains 17 residues. V shed 4 bases, J shed 1 base, and the junction held 6 bases outside the gene matches. Germline CDR1 is SGHTA and CDR2 is FQGNSA. CDR3 sequence (DNA): TGTGCCAGCAGCTACGGACAGGGGGCGATGAGCAATCAGCCCCAGCATTTT. Protein: CASSYGQGAMSNQPQHF.

This chain joins TRBV4-1 and TRBJ1-6; possibly TRBD1 for D (6 bases). The CDR3 length is 18 residues. V lost 0 bases, J lost 7 bases, and 19 bases lay in between. Germline assignment: CDR1 MGHRA and CDR2 YSYEKL. CDR3 in DNA: TGCGCCAGCAGCCAAGAACCCGGGTTGGGACAATGGAATTCACCCCTCCACTTT. Translation: CASSQEPGLGQWNSPLHF.

This clone occurred a few times. A read error may account for a junction end that differs from germline. The rearrangement joins TRBV4-1 to TRBJ2-2; TRBD2 matches 9 bases. The CDR3 sequence is 17 residues long. Germline V gene lookup returns CDR1 MGHRA and CDR2 YSYEKL. CDR3 in amino acids: CASSQSDMGLATRELFF. CDR3 nucleotides: TGCGCCAGCAGCCAAAGTGATATGGGACTAGCCACCCGGGAGCTGTTTTTT.

The chain has TRBV5-1 and TRBJ2-1, with D perhaps matching TRBD2 (6 bases). CDR3 size: 15 residues. From germline, CDR1 is SGHRS and CDR2 YFSETQ. Trimming left V 4 bases short and J 4 bases short, with 15 bases between. The CDR3 DNA sequence: TGCGCCAGCAGCAGGGGAGGATCTGAATACAATGAGCAGTTCTTC. Encoded protein: CASSRGGSEYNEQFF.

V is TRBV19 and J is TRBJ2-1; TRBD2 matches at 9 bases. The CDR3 has 16 residues. Germline V lookup: CDR1 LNHDA, CDR2 SQIVND (reference sequence). V shed 4 bases, J shed 5 bases, and the junction held 9 bases outside the gene matches. DNA for the CDR3: TGTGCCAGTAGTAAGGCGGGAGGGGGCCGTAACAATGAGCAGTTCTTC. It codes for CASSKAGGGRNNEQFF.

This clone was seen more than once but under ten times. This sequence joins TRBV7-2 and TRBJ1-2; the match to TRBD1 covers 8 bases. J gave up 4 bases and V 1 base, and 5 bases lay outside the gene matches. Germline CDR1 and CDR2: SGHTA and FQGNSA. The CDR3 runs 15 residues. For the CDR3, the DNA is TGTGCCAGCAGCTTAGGAACCGGGACAGGCTATGGCTACACCTTC. This encodes CASSLGTGTGYGYTF.

The chain recombines TRBV11-2 with TRBJ2-7, with TRBD2 as a possible D gene (5 bases). The CDR3 is made up of 13 amino acids. Germline V gene lookup returns CDR1 SGHAT and CDR2 FQNNGV. Trimming left V 4 bases short and J 3 bases short, with 10 bases between. CDR3 nucleotides: TGTGCCAGCAGCTCCGGACGGGACTACGAGCAGTACGTC. Amino acid sequence: CASSSGRDYEQYV.